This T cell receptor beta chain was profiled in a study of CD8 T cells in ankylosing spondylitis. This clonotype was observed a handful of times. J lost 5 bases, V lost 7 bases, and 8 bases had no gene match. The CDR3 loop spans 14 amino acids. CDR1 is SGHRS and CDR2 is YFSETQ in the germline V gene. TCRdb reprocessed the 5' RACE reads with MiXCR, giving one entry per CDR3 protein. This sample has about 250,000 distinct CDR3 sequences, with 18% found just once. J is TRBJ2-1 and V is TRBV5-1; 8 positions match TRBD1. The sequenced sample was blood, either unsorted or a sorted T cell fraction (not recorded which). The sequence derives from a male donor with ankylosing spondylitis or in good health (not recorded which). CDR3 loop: CASVDRGRNNEQFF. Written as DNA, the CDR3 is TGCGCCAGCGTAGACAGGGGTCGGAACAATGAGCAGTTCTTC.